These T cell receptor beta chains were read from a single sample in a study of identical twins. TCRdb processed the 5' RACE reads anew with MiXCR; each CDR3 protein has one entry. The profile shows approximately 600,000 distinct CDR3 sequences, 7.1% of them singletons. The data also belong to a second study, concerning yellow fever vaccine responses in identical twins.

The sample comprised PBMCs. The receptors derive from a woman between 18 and 30 years old in good health. Both conserved end residues are part of each CDR3.

J | length | V | CDR3
TRBJ2-2 | 13 | TRBV7-2 | CASSPVAKGELFF
TRBJ2-2 | 15 | TRBV2 | CASSVVQGGTGELFF
TRBJ2-6 | 16 | TRBV12-3/TRBV12-4 | CASSHRLATGANVLTF
TRBJ2-2 | 18 | TRBV4-2 | CASSQNFLAGDATGELFF
TRBJ2-1 | 16 | TRBV5-1 | CASSLLVGGGYNEQFF
TRBJ2-2 | 16 | TRBV10-3 | CAISVNGGSNTGELFF
TRBJ1-1 | 10 | TRBV20-1 | CSARPAEAFF
TRBJ2-7 | 16 | TRBV7-9 | CASSSIRDISLYEQYF
TRBJ1-2 | 17 | TRBV28 | CASSPSRTGSGYYGYTF
TRBJ2-6 | 20 | TRBV29-1 | CSVPTGGDRGKISGANVLTF
TRBJ2-2 | 16 | TRBV6-2/TRBV6-3 | CASSRAGPLGTGELFF
TRBJ1-6 | 14 | TRBV10-3 | CAISRTEYNSPLHF
TRBJ2-3 | 15 | TRBV27 | CASSLRLAATDTQYF
TRBJ2-3 | 15 | TRBV6-4 | CASSDSGTSTDTQYF
TRBJ2-6 | 16 | TRBV5-1 | CASKLGGGTGANVLTF
TRBJ1-1 | 16 | TRBV11-2 | CASRDIIGGRITEAFF
TRBJ1-1 | 16 | TRBV29-1 | CSVKGDSRSLNTEAFF
TRBJ1-1 | 16 | TRBV7-9 | CASSSPAGTVNTEAFF
TRBJ2-3 | 14 | TRBV4-1 | CASSTRVGDLWVYF
TRBJ2-1 | 14 | TRBV4-2 | CASSQYETSREQFF